This paragraph reports one T cell receptor (beta chain). Its antigen target is currently unknown. Per-nucleotide qualities are absent, and no much larger clonotype sits a single base away. The approximately 39 donors, aged roughly 6 to 95 years, were systemically healthy Caucasian individuals from Russia. Each donor gave ten milliliters of peripheral blood, collected into EDTA-treated Vacutainer tubes. Ficoll-Paque density-gradient centrifugation was used to isolate PBMCs, with at least 6.5 million obtained per sample. Trizol reagent was used to extract total RNA from PBMCs, with at least 6 micrograms per sample. The percentages of naive CD45RAhigh/CD27high T cells were determined by flow cytometry on a PBMC aliquot from every donor. From cysteine to phenylalanine, the CDR3 is 14 amino acids long. The read is trimmed to its CDR3 DNA, 42 bases read in frame from base 1. CDR1 and CDR2 are read off the germline V gene as MNHEY and SVGEGT. V and J are truncated by 0 bases and 7 bases respectively, leaving an intervening sequence of 10 bases.

Libraries were made using 5' RACE. The second PCR ran for about 6 to 11 cycles and used a J-beta primer mix along with a sample-barcoded 5' primer. Each TCR beta cDNA molecule received a unique molecular identifier from a template-switch 5' adaptor carrying 12 random nucleotides. At least 2.5 million CDR3-containing paired-end reads were obtained from each sample. First-strand cDNA was synthesized from all RNA with the Mint cDNA synthesis kit, primed by a TRBC-specific oligonucleotide. Following uracil-DNA glycosylase treatment, all cDNA underwent a first 18-cycle PCR with the universal primers M1SS and BC2_uni_R. For the original study's pipeline: For normalization, 1 million high-quality reads, each with a distinct molecular identifier, were randomly selected from each sample. Reads with shared molecular identifiers were discarded instead of being binned into consensus sequences. CDR3 identification, clonotype clustering and error correction used MiTCR with a Q25 quality threshold and the strictest error-elimination algorithm. Lower-bound total TCR beta diversity was estimated with a nonparametric unseen species model using Euler transformation. TCRdb ran its own pipeline on the public reads, namely fastp trimming at Q25 and MiXCR clone calling, and kept in-frame beta chains. Entries that share a CDR3 protein sequence are merged under the most common genes and DNA. Clone size and V and J calls follow TCRdb, not the original study. The sample table contains around 2 million distinct CDR3 sequences; only one count was recorded for approximately 40% of them. The ten largest clones represent under 30% of the sample.

This entry belongs to a study of blood T cells in healthy people across ages (dated by TCRdb to the mid-2010s). Concerning the study at large: In model experiments, template switching captured about one uniquely barcoded TCR beta cDNA molecule for every two T cells. The donors were split into four age groups: young (average around 16 years), middle-aged (roughly 39), aged (more than 55) and long-lived (under 90). The study measured age-related changes in TCR beta repertoire diversity using deep sequencing normalized with unique cDNA molecular identifiers. Using the same blood draw, the study looked at two additional independent replicas of 1 million unique cDNA reads for two donors, one aged 18 to 29 and the other aged 80 or older. To avoid experimental bias, donors of different ages were randomly spread across the sequencing lanes. The full study reports these points: The percentage of naive T cells measured by flow cytometry correlated strongly with observed TCR beta diversity. Estimates of total diversity from one million sequenced T cells were regarded as lower bounds and underestimates. The CMV infection status of donors was not known, potentially confounding age-related changes in expanded clonotypes. The long-lived group showed more naive CD4+ T cells, fewer expanded clones and increased TCR diversity than the aged group, suggesting age selection. Observed TCR beta diversity per million T cells fell roughly linearly with age, and a significant reduction was already apparent by age around 44. Since profiling was done on bulk unsorted PBMCs, naive and antigen-experienced compartments could not be conclusively compared.

Material for sequencing was blood. The clonotype was recovered from a human donor in good health. The chain couples TRBV6-2 or TRBV6-3 to TRBJ1-5; the D gene is perhaps TRBD1, on 5 matching bases. The DNA sequence is TGTGCCAGCAGTTACTCCCGGGCAGGGCAGCCCCAGCATTTT. Its amino acids are CASSYSRAGQPQHF.